What follows is one T cell receptor (beta chain) and its context. Antigen: not known. The entry originates in a study of OX40 agonist ivuxolimab in advanced cancers. Study-level information: A diagnosis of hepatocellular carcinoma, melanoma, renal cell or head and neck cancer was present in dose-escalation patients. Study outcomes and limitations: Clonal expansion by week 6 occurred in CD4+ and CD8+ blood T cells (at 0.1 to 3.0 mg/kg).

Repertoires were generated with immunoSEQ multiplex PCR, while TCRdb's copy carries only in-frame clones and drops some. This sample yields about 63,000 clones, of which around 85% are seen a single time; just over 0.6% belongs to the top ten. This CDR3 comprises 16 residues. Germline loops: CDR1 SGHTA, CDR2 FQGNSA. V gave up 2 bases and J gave up 6 bases; unmatched junction bases: 7. This TCR was sampled from an adult with an advanced solid tumor such as melanoma, head and neck, liver or kidney cancer. Sequences were derived from CD4+ or CD8+ T cells sorted from blood, sampled in a trial of the OX40 agonist ivuxolimab. J is TRBJ2-5 and V is TRBV7-2; 12 bases line up with TRBD2. CDR3 in amino acids: CASSLYPGLAGQTQYF. DNA for the CDR3: TGTGCCAGCAGCTTATATCCGGGACTAGCGGGTCAGACCCAGTACTTC.